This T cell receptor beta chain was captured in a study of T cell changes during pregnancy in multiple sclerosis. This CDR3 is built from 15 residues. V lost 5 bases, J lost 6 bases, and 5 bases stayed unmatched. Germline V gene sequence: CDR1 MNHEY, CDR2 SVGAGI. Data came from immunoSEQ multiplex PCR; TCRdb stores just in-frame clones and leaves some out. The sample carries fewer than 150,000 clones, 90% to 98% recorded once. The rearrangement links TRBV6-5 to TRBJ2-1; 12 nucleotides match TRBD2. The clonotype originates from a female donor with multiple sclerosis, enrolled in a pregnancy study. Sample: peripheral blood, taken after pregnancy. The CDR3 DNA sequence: TGTGCCAGCAGTACACTAGCGGGGGGACGCAATGAGCAGTTCTTC. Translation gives CASSTLAGGRNEQFF.